This T cell receptor beta chain came from a study of graft-versus-host responses after intestinal transplantation. On the study more broadly: Transplants given to recipients were multivisceral, liver-intestinal, or isolated intestinal. Findings of the study overall: Graft-donor T cell macrochimerism in patients accompanied high graft-versus-host to host-versus-graft clonal ratios in allografts. Early post-transplant HvG declines showed an association with peak circulating GvH clone levels.

TCRdb's copy holds only in-frame clones and misses some; the assay was immunoSEQ multiplex PCR. The sample has about 94,000 clones; roughly 90% are singletons. Comments on this clone: Antigen: not known. At one end the junction does not follow the germline gene, possibly because of a read error.

The CDR3 runs to 14 residues. From germline, CDR1 is WNHNN and CDR2 SYGVQD (reference sequence). The starting material was unstimulated CD8+ T cells sorted from spleen or lymph node cells, obtained before intestinal transplant. The TCR comes from a human donor who received an intestinal transplant. The chain is built from TRBV10-1 and TRBJ2-2; D not resolved. Written as DNA, the CDR3 is TGCGCCACCAGTCCCGAGCGCCTCACCGGGGAGCTGTTTTTT. Translating gives CATSPERLTGELFF.